This TCR beta chain was identified in a study of blood T cell repertoires in COVID-19. About the study: Specimens from acute and convalescent COVID-19 originated in the United States, Italy and Spain.

The CDR3 is 14 amino acids. CDR1 and CDR2 (germline): MDHEN, SYDVKM. Trimming removed 10 bases from V and 4 bases from J; junction bases left unmatched: 6. Seattle's enrolled individuals joined amid active infection and were then monitored longitudinally. Repertoires were generated with immunoSEQ multiplex PCR, while TCRdb's copy carries only in-frame clones and drops some. The sample records approximately 330,000 clones, approximately 90% being singletons. This clonotype originated in a man aged 25 to 40 with COVID-19, enrolled during active disease. Sequenced sample: peripheral blood. J is TRBJ2-3 and V is TRBV28, with 12 bases aligning to TRBD2. The CDR3 reads CATLAGGRSDTQYF. CDR3 sequence (DNA): TGTGCCACCCTAGCGGGAGGGCGGTCAGATACGCAGTATTTT.